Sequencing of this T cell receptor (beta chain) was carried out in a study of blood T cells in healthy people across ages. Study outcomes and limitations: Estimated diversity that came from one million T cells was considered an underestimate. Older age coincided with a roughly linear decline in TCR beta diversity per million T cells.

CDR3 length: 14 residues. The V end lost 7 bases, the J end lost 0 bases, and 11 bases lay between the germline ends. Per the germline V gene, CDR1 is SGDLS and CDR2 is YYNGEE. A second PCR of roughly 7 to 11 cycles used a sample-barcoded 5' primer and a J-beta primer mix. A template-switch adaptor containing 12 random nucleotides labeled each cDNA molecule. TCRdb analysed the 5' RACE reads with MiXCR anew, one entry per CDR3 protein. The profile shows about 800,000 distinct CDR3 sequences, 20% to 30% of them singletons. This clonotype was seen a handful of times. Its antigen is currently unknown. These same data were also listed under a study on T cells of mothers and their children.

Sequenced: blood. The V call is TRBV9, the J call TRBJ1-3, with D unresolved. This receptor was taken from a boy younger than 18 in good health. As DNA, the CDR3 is TGTGCCAGCGGGAAAGAGTCCTCTGGAAACACCATATATTTT. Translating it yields CASGKESSGNTIYF.